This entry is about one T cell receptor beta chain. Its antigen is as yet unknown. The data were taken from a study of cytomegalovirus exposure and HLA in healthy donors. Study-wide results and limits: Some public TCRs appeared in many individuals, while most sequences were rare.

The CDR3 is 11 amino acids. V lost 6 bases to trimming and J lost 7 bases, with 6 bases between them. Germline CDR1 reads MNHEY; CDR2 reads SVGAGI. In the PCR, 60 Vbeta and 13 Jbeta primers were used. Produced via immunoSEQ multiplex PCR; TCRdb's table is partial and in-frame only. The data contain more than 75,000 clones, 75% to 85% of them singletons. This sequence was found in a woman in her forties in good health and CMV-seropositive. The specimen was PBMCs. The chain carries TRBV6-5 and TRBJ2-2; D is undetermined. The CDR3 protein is CASRLGGELFF. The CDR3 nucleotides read TGTGCCAGCAGACTTGGCGGGGAGCTGTTTTTT.